The sequence of this T cell receptor (beta chain) was determined in a study of a mutant IDH1 vaccine in newly diagnosed glioma. The wider study: The treated population exhibited a male proportion of 62.5%, a female proportion of around 40%, and a mean age of about 39 years.

This clone was found once. Assay used: immunoSEQ multiplex PCR; TCRdb lists only in-frame clones, some missing. The data contain 75,000 to 100,000 clones, roughly 87% of them singletons. Germline values: CDR1 SGHDN, CDR2 FVKESK. J lost 5 bases, V lost 4 bases, and 14 bases had no gene match. This CDR3 comprises 18 residues. The time point is: baseline, week 1 (first vaccination visit). Described treatment: pre-vaccination baseline after standard-of-care therapy. This TCR came from a man aged 35 to 55 with glioma. Some clones in this sample may be carry-over from other donors' samples. The chain is built from TRBV14 and TRBJ1-2, with 12 bases fitting TRBD1. The sample in question was PBMCs, obtained from a glioma patient treated with radiotherapy, temozolomide or both. The CDR3 region has the DNA TGTGCCAGCAGCCTTTCCCGGGACAGGGGGCGAGTAGGGTATGGCTACACCTTC. Its protein product is CASSLSRDRGRVGYGYTF. Combining the CDR3 with reference TRBV14 and TRBJ1-2 gives the whole variable domain EAGVTQFPSHSVIEKGQTVTLRCDPISGHDNLYWYRRVMGKEIKFLLHFVKESKQDESGMPNNRFLAERTGGTYSTLKVQPAELEDSGVYFCASSLSRDRGRVGYGYTFGSGTRLTVV.